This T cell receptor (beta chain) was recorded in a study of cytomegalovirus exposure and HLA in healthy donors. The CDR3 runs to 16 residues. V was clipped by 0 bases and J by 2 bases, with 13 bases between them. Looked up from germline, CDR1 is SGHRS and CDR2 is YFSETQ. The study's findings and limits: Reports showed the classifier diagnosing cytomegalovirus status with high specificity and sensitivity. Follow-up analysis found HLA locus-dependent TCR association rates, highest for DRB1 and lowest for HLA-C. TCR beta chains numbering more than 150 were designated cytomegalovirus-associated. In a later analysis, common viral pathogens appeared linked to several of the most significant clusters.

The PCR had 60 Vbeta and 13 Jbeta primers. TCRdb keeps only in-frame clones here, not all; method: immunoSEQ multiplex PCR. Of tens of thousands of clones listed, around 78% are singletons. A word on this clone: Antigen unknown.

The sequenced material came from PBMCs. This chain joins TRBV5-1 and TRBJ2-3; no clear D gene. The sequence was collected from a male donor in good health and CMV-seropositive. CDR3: CASSLARVANTDTQYF. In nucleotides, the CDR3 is TGCGCCAGCAGCTTGGCCAGAGTAGCAAACACAGATACGCAGTATTTT. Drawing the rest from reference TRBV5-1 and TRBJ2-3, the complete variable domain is KAGVTQTPRYLIKTRGQQVTLSCSPISGHRSVSWYQQTPGQGLQFLFEYFSETQRNKGNFPGRFSGRQFSNSRSEMNVSTLELGDSALYLCASSLARVANTDTQYFGPGTRLTVL.